The 21 T cell receptor beta chains listed next were all sequenced from one sample in a study of PD-L1 blockade in urothelial cancer. Data came from immunoSEQ multiplex PCR; TCRdb stores just in-frame clones and leaves some out. The table shows 38,000 or so clones, with roughly 84% occurring only once. This sample's time point: peripheral blood 6 weeks after treatment start. Sequenced material: PBMCs, taken around atezolizumab (anti-PD-L1) treatment. These receptors were taken from a man in his 70s with urothelial cancer.

The chain employs TRBV19 and TRBJ2-5; TRBD2 matches 9 bases. CDR1 and CDR2 from the germline V gene are LNHDA and SQIVND (reference sequence). The CDR3 extends over 14 amino acids. V gave up 3 bases and J gave up 5 bases; unmatched junction bases: 4. The CDR3 protein is CASSIGSGSETQYF. The CDR3 bases are TGTGCCAGTAGTATCGGTAGCGGGAGTGAGACCCAGTACTTC.

This chain connects TRBV5-6 to TRBJ2-5; a possible D gene is TRBD2 (6 bases). The V gene lost 4 bases and the J gene lost 4 bases, with 23 bases spanning the gap. Germline V lookup: CDR1 SGHDT, CDR2 YYEEEE. The CDR3 runs 17 residues. The chain's CDR3 is CASSTLGGRRVAETQYF. DNA for the CDR3: TGTGCCAGCAGCACGTTGGGGGGTAGGCGGGTTGCAGAGACCCAGTACTTC.

This rearrangement joins TRBV10-3 to TRBJ1-3; possible D gene TRBD1, 6 bases. This CDR3 is built from 14 residues. V lost 6 bases and J lost 3, with 12 bases in between. The germline V gene has CDR1 ENHRY and CDR2 SYGVKD. The CDR3 DNA follows: TGTGCCATCAGCGGCGGGGGCGATGGAAACACCATATATTTT. Amino acids: CAISGGGDGNTIYF.

V usage is TRBV7-8 and J usage is TRBJ2-5, with D perhaps matching TRBD2 (5 bases). Germline V CDR1 and CDR2: SGHVS, FQNEAQ. V lost 6 bases, J lost 3 bases, and 17 bases lay in between. CDR3 length: 15 amino acids. The CDR3 reads CASSPRGMRKETQYF. The CDR3, as DNA: TGTGCCAGCAGTCCCCGAGGGATGAGGAAAGAGACCCAGTACTTC.

This clone has more than one count but fewer than ten. J is TRBJ1-1 and V is TRBV27, with TRBD1 matching 7 bases. Germline V gene lookup returns CDR1 MNHEY and CDR2 SMNVEV (reference sequence). The CDR3 consists of 13 residues. V gave up 7 bases and J gave up 1 base; unmatched junction bases: 3. Written as DNA, the CDR3 is TGTGCCAGCAAGGACAGGCCGAACACTGAAGCTTTCTTT. Its protein product is CASKDRPNTEAFF.

This chain connects TRBV27 to TRBJ2-5; 11 positions agree with TRBD2. CDR1 and CDR2 from the germline V gene are MNHEY and SMNVEV (reference sequence). The CDR3 has 16 amino acids. V dropped 0 bases and J dropped 0; count of bases not matched to a gene: 0. The chain's CDR3 is CASSLSSGRDQETQYF. Here the CDR3 DNA reads TGTGCCAGCAGTTTATCTAGCGGGAGGGACCAAGAGACCCAGTACTTC.

This sequence joins TRBV18 and TRBJ2-3, with 9 bases aligning to TRBD2. J lost 0 bases, V lost 3 bases, and 10 bases had no gene match. CDR1 is KGHSH and CDR2 is LQKENI in the germline V gene. The CDR3 length is 18 residues. The CDR3 loop is CASSPLRLTSGSTDTQYF. The CDR3 DNA is TGTGCCAGCTCACCTCTGCGGTTAACTAGCGGGAGCACAGATACGCAGTATTTT.

V gene TRBV30 combines with J gene TRBJ2-7; 10 positions match TRBD1. The CDR3 covers 14 residues. The germline V gene encodes CDR1 GTSNPN and CDR2 SVGIG (reference sequence). V shed 3 bases, J shed 6 bases, and the junction held 8 bases outside the gene matches. The CDR3 sequence: CAWSYRDRGGEQYF. Written as DNA, the CDR3 is TGTGCCTGGAGCTACCGGGACAGGGGTGGCGAGCAGTACTTC.

The V call is TRBV4-1, the J call TRBJ2-7; 13 nucleotides agree with TRBD2. J gave up 1 base and V 1 base, and 7 bases lay outside the gene matches. Germline V gives CDR1 MGHRA, CDR2 YSYEKL. This CDR3 contains 18 residues. The CDR3 sequence: CASSQGPPGLAGSYEQYF. The CDR3, as DNA: TGCGCCAGCAGCCAAGGGCCCCCGGGACTAGCGGGATCCTACGAGCAGTACTTC.

The CDR3 reads CASSLGRLNEKLFF. The CDR3 DNA sequence: TGCGCCAGCAGCTTGGGACGACTCAATGAAAAACTGTTTTTT. The J gene is TRBJ1-4, the V gene TRBV5-1; no clear D. Germline CDR1 SGHRS, CDR2 YFSETQ. The CDR3 loop spans 14 amino acids. Trimming shortened V by 0 bases and J by 5 bases, and 8 bases separated the two germline ends.

The gene calls are TRBV18 and TRBJ2-7; the match to TRBD2 covers 10 bases. Germline trimming cut 3 bases from V and 2 bases from J; bases unmatched to any gene: 4. In germline, CDR1 is KGHSH, CDR2 LQKENI. The CDR3 is made up of 15 amino acids. The CDR3 protein is CASSPGTSETYEQYF. The CDR3 DNA follows: TGTGCCAGCTCACCGGGGACTAGCGAAACCTACGAGCAGTACTTC.

The rearrangement links TRBV19 to TRBJ2-5; maybe TRBD1 (6 bases). The CDR3 consists of 15 residues. Germline CDR1 is LNHDA and CDR2 is SQIVND (reference sequence). The V gene lost 4 bases and the J gene lost 4 bases, with 16 bases spanning the gap. The CDR3 region is CASSKPGASVETQYF. CDR3 nucleotide sequence: TGTGCCAGTAGTAAGCCAGGGGCCTCCGTAGAGACCCAGTACTTC.

The CDR3 reads CASAPRRSDEQFF. In DNA form, the CDR3 reads TGTGCCAGTGCCCCCCGGCGGAGCGATGAGCAGTTCTTC. This sequence joins TRBV19 and TRBJ2-1; no clear D. The CDR3 runs 13 residues. Looked up from germline, CDR1 is LNHDA and CDR2 is SQIVND (reference sequence). V shed 8 bases and J shed 8 bases, with 16 bases lying between them. Full variable domain (remainder filled in from reference TRBV19 and TRBJ2-1): DGGITQSPKYLFRKEGQNVTLSCEQNLNHDAMYWYRQDPGQGLRLIYYSQIVNDFQKGDIAEGYSVSREKKESFPLTVTSAQKNPTAFYLCASAPRRSDEQFFGPGTRLTVL.

The genes are TRBV5-4 and TRBJ1-2; a weak D match, TRBD1 (6 bases). Germline-derived CDR1 and CDR2 are SGHNT and YYREEE (reference sequence). The V and J ends lost 4 bases and 2 bases respectively, with 12 bases between them. The CDR3 has 14 residues. The CDR3 coding sequence is TGTGCCAGCAGCCCGGAGGGGGGGAACTATGGCTACACCTTC. Translating gives CASSPEGGNYGYTF.

The rearrangement links TRBV5-1 to TRBJ2-7; 14 nucleotides line up with TRBD2. Germline values: CDR1 SGHRS, CDR2 YFSETQ. The length of the CDR3 is 16 residues. The V gene end was trimmed by 4 bases and the J gene end by 4 bases; junction bases not matched to a gene: 7. The CDR3 nucleotides are TGCGCCAGCAGCGCCCCGACTAGCGGGAGGGCGTACGAGCAGTACTTC. It encodes CASSAPTSGRAYEQYF.

V usage is TRBV5-1 and J usage is TRBJ2-1; 13 bases align to TRBD2. CDR3 length equals 15 residues. The trim removed 2 bases at V and 9 bases at J, leaving 5 bases unmatched. Germline CDR1 and CDR2: SGHRS and YFSETQ. CDR3: CASSFSLAGGGEQFF. DNA of the CDR3: TGCGCCAGCAGCTTCTCACTAGCGGGAGGGGGTGAGCAGTTCTTC.

The rearrangement uses TRBV19 and TRBJ2-1; D possibly corresponds to TRBD2 (5 bases). Germline CDR1 is LNHDA and CDR2 is SQIVND (reference sequence). Trimming pared 7 bases from V and 8 bases from J, leaving 15 bases between. The CDR3 is 13 residues long. The CDR3 nucleotides read TGTGCCAGTACCCCTAACTTGAGGGATGAGCAGTTCTTC. This sequence encodes CASTPNLRDEQFF.

The count of this clone is one. The rearrangement joins TRBV10-1 to TRBJ2-7, with TRBD2 matching 9 bases. The germline V gene has CDR1 WNHNN and CDR2 SYGVQD (reference sequence). The CDR3 is made up of 15 amino acids. The V gene end was trimmed by 2 bases and the J gene end by 2 bases; junction bases not matched to a gene: 4. The CDR3 loop is CASSEKREVTYEQYF. The CDR3 bases are TGCGCCAGCAGTGAGAAGCGGGAGGTTACCTACGAGCAGTACTTC.

V and J are TRBV6-1 and TRBJ1-4; D uncertain. CDR3 length: 15 residues. The V gene lost 5 bases and the J gene lost 1 base, with 11 bases spanning the gap. Germline V gene data show CDR1 as MNHNS and CDR2 as SASEGT. CDR3 residues: CASSQNLRTNEKLFF. CDR3 nucleotide sequence: TGTGCCAGCAGTCAAAACCTTAGAACTAATGAAAAACTGTTTTTT.

The chain recombines TRBV5-1 with TRBJ2-1, with D maybe TRBD2 (6 bases). Per the germline V gene, CDR1 is SGHRS and CDR2 is YFSETQ. Trimming shortened V by 3 bases and J by 6 bases, and 16 bases separated the two germline ends. CDR3 length: 15 residues. This CDR3 is CASSSSPGGPNEQFF. Here the CDR3 DNA reads TGCGCCAGCAGCTCGTCCCCCGGGGGACCCAATGAGCAGTTCTTC.

The rearrangement joins TRBV6-1 to TRBJ2-7; 7 bases map to TRBD2. V was clipped by 6 bases and J by 2 bases; unmatched bases: 7. CDR3 length equals 14 residues. Germline V gives CDR1 MNHNS, CDR2 SASEGT. CDR3 coding DNA: TGTGCCAGCAGAGCCCGGGAGGTCCCCTACGAGCAGTACTTC. Its protein is CASRAREVPYEQYF.